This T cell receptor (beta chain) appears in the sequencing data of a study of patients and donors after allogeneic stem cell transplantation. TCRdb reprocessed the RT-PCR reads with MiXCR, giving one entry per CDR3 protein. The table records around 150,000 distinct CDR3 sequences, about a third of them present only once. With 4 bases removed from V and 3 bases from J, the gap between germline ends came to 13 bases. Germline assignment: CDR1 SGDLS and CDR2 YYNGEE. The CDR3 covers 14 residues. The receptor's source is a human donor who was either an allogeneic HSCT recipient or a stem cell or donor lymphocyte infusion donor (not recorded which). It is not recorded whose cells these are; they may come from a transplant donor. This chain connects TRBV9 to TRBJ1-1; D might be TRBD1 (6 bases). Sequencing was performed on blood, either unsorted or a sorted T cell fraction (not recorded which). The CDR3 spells CASSPYRGDTEAFF. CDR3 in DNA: TGTGCCAGCAGCCCCTATAGGGGGGACACTGAAGCTTTCTTT.